A selection of T cell receptor beta chains follows, all from one sample in a study of beta chain features in type 1 diabetes. The table came from immunoSEQ multiplex PCR; TCRdb's copy has only in-frame clones and leaves some out. The sample has about 320,000 clones, roughly 15% seen once. Material for sequencing was central memory CD4+ T cells from blood. The receptors come from a man aged 30 to 39 in good health. CDR3s include the opening cysteine and the closing phenylalanine or tryptophan. D genes are given only for firm matches. Rows give clone size only sometimes, using once, few, many, or a class for an expanded clone.

TRBV4-2	TRBJ2-3	TRBD2	few	TGTGCCAGCAGCCACGAAGGTACTAGCGGGAGTACGCAGTATTTT	CASSHEGTSGSTQYF
TRBV5-4	TRBJ2-1	TRBD2	-	TGTGCCAGCAGCTACTGGACTAGCGGGGGTAATGAGCAGTTCTTC	CASSYWTSGGNEQFF
TRBV7-8	TRBJ2-5	-	-	TGTGCCAGCAGCCGGGGGCGGGCCCAAGAGACCCAGTACTTC	CASSRGRAQETQYF
TRBV7-9	TRBJ2-2	-	-	TGTGCCAGCAGCTTTGGCATGAACACCGGGGAGCTGTTTTTT	CASSFGMNTGELFF
TRBV18	TRBJ2-5	-	-	TGTGCCAGCTCACCTGGATGGGCAGCACAAGAGACCCAGTACTTC	CASSPGWAAQETQYF
TRBV15	TRBJ1-2	-	-	TGTGCCACCCGCGCGACAGGCTATGGCTACACCTTC	CATRATGYGYTF
TRBV7-8	TRBJ2-6	-	-	TGTGCCAGCAGCTTAAGGTTCGGGGCCGAAAGGACAAACAACGTCCTGACTTTC	CASSLRFGAERTNNVLTF
TRBV19	TRBJ2-3	TRBD2	-	TGTGCCAGTAGCCAGAGCGGGGGAGAGGCAGATACGCAGTATTTT	CASSQSGGEADTQYF
TRBV7-9	TRBJ1-2	-	-	TGTGCCAGCAGCTTAGGGGTTAACTATGGCTACACCTTC	CASSLGVNYGYTF
TRBV4-3	TRBJ2-2	-	-	TGCGCCAGCAGCAAAGGAAACACCGGGGAGCTGTTTTTT	CASSKGNTGELFF
TRBV5-1	TRBJ1-2	-	-	-	CASTVAVGAGYGYTF
TRBV9	TRBJ1-2	-	-	TGTGCCAGCAGCGTAGAGGGGACCCCTTATGGCTACACCTTC	CASSVEGTPYGYTF
TRBV6-6	TRBJ2-1	TRBD2	-	TGTGCCAGCAGCCGCGGGTCTAGCGGGCCGTACAATGAGCAGTTCTTC	CASSRGSSGPYNEQFF
TRBV6-5	TRBJ2-2	-	-	TGTGCCAGCAGTTGGGGTCGGTACACCGGGGAGCTGTTTTTT	CASSWGRYTGELFF
TRBV5-1	TRBJ1-2	-	few	TGCGCCAGCAGCTTGGAACCTGGGGTGAGCTATGGCTACACCTTC	CASSLEPGVSYGYTF
TRBV30	TRBJ2-1	-	many	TGTGCCTCAACTCTAGGTCATGAGCAGTTCTTC	CASTLGHEQFF
TRBV7-7	TRBJ2-2	-	-	TGTGCCAGCAGCCGTCGGGACTCAGAGAGCACCGGGGACCTGTTTTTT	CASSRRDSESTGDLFF
TRBV4-1	TRBJ2-3	-	-	TGCGCCAGCAGCCAAGGCTACCGCACAGATACGCAGTATTTT	CASSQGYRTDTQYF
TRBV29-1	TRBJ1-1	-	-	TGCAGCGTTGAAGGGGCGGTCTCTGAAGCTTTCTTT	CSVEGAVSEAFF
TRBV27	TRBJ2-3	-	-	TGTGCCAGCAGCTCCCCAGGGGGCACAGATACGCAGTATTTT	CASSSPGGTDTQYF
TRBV4-2	TRBJ2-3	TRBD2	-	TGTGCCAGCAGCTTCCAGCGGGGGGGCGATACGCAGTATTTT	CASSFQRGGDTQYF
TRBV5-1	TRBJ1-2	TRBD1	-	TGCGCCAGCAGCTTTGGGACAGATCCCTCGGTCTATGGCTACACCTTC	CASSFGTDPSVYGYTF
TRBV7-8	TRBJ2-1	TRBD1	few	TGTGCCAGCAGCTTACGCCGGACAGGGGGGAATGAGCAGTTCTTC	CASSLRRTGGNEQFF
TRBV27	TRBJ2-1	TRBD2	-	TGTGCCAGCAGTTTGACTAGCATCCATGAGCAGTTCTTC	CASSLTSIHEQFF
TRBV6-5	TRBJ1-5	-	-	TGTGCCAGCAGTTCTCACAGGAATCAGCCCCAGCATTTT	CASSSHRNQPQHF
TRBV4-3	TRBJ2-1	-	few	TGCGCCAGCAGCCTAAACGCGGGGCAAGGGAATGGTGAGCAGTTCTTC	CASSLNAGQGNGEQFF
TRBV25-1	TRBJ2-1	-	-	TGTGCCAGCAGTGAAGGATCGGCTCATCTTACCTCCTACAATGAGCAGTTCTTC	CASSEGSAHLTSYNEQFF
TRBV18	TRBJ2-2	TRBD2	few	TGTGCCAGCTCACCACCGCAAAGCGGGAGTGGCACCGGGGAGCTGTTTTTT	CASSPPQSGSGTGELFF
TRBV4-3	TRBJ1-2	-	few	TGCGCCAGCAGCCAAGATCGGTATGGCATCTATGGCTACACCTTC	CASSQDRYGIYGYTF
TRBV11-3	TRBJ2-1	-	-	TGTGCCAGCAGCCCTATGGGGGGTGAGCAGTTCTTC	CASSPMGGEQFF
TRBV11-3	TRBJ2-1	-	few	TGTGCCAGCAGCTTAGATAGTAGGGGTTGGGGTGGTGAGCAGTTCTTC	CASSLDSRGWGGEQFF
TRBV6-5	TRBJ2-1	TRBD1	-	TGTGCCAGCCGGGACAGCTCCTACAATGAGCAGTTCTTC	CASRDSSYNEQFF
TRBV7-2	TRBJ2-5	-	few	TGTGCCAGCCGGTTCAACAGTCACGGGGAGACCCAGTACTTC	CASRFNSHGETQYF
TRBV5-1	TRBJ1-2	-	-	TGCGCCAGCAGCATCGGACGGAACTATGGCTACACCTTC	CASSIGRNYGYTF
TRBV7-7	TRBJ2-2	-	-	TGTGCCAGCAGCCTAACCGTGACCGGGGAGCTGTTTTTT	CASSLTVTGELFF
TRBV9	TRBJ1-1	TRBD1	few	TGTGCCACCCATCGGAGGGACAGGGACATGAACACTGAAGCTTTCTTT	CATHRRDRDMNTEAFF
TRBV9	TRBJ2-2	TRBD1	-	TGTGCCAGCAGCGCTAGACAGGGGGCGGGCACCGGGGAGCTGTTTTTT	CASSARQGAGTGELFF
TRBV7-7	TRBJ2-1	TRBD2	few	TGTGCCAGCAGCTCGGGACTAGCCAACAATGAGCAGTTCTTC	CASSSGLANNEQFF
TRBV19	TRBJ2-5	TRBD2	-	TGTGCCAGTAGTACGGGGACTAGTTGGGGCCAAGAGACCCAGTACTTC	CASSTGTSWGQETQYF
TRBV30	TRBJ2-4	-	few	TGTGCCTGGAGTAATGGGGCAAAGAACATTCAGTACTTC	CAWSNGAKNIQYF
TRBV6-6	TRBJ1-1	-	-	TGTGCCACCTCGGGGGTAACGAACACTGAAGCTTTCTTT	CATSGVTNTEAFF
TRBV19	TRBJ1-3	-	-	TGTGCCAGTAATTTTAATGGAAACACCATATATTTT	CASNFNGNTIYF
TRBV7-2	TRBJ2-7	-	-	TGTGCCAGCAGCGTAAGCCGGGAATACGAGCAGTACTTC	CASSVSREYEQYF
TRBV5-6	TRBJ2-1	TRBD2	-	TGTGCCAGCAGCTTCTATTCCGGGGGGGCCCCCTACAATGAGCAGTTCTTC	CASSFYSGGAPYNEQFF
TRBV2	TRBJ1-4	TRBD1	few	TGTGCCAGCAGGACAGGGCCTGGCGGGGGTAATGAAAAACTGTTTTTT	CASRTGPGGGNEKLFF
TRBV19	TRBJ2-5	TRBD2	-	TGTGCCAGTAGTACGACTAGCGGGGGGGCCTTGAGAAAGACCCAGTACTTC	CASSTTSGGALRKTQYF
TRBV5-1	TRBJ2-1	TRBD1	-	TGCGCCAGCAGCCTACAACAGGGGGCGCTGGGCAATGAGCAGTTCTTC	CASSLQQGALGNEQFF
TRBV7-2	TRBJ2-5	-	-	TGTGCCAGCAGCTTCAGGTGGGAGCAAGAGACCCAGTACTTC	CASSFRWEQETQYF
TRBV14	TRBJ2-2	TRBD1	few	TGTGCCAGCAGCCAGGGACAGGGACTCACCGGGGAGCTGTTTTTT	CASSQGQGLTGELFF
TRBV9	TRBJ2-3	TRBD2	few	TGTGCCAGCAGCGTAGTTAGCGGGGGCGCAGATACGCAGTATTTT	CASSVVSGGADTQYF
TRBV5-4	TRBJ2-5	TRBD2	-	TGCGCCAGCAGCCAGGAACCTAGCGGGGGGGCTCGGGAGACCCAGTACTTC	CASSQEPSGGARETQYF
TRBV5-8	TRBJ2-1	-	few	TGTGCCAGCAGCTTGGGACTGAGCTCCTACAATGAGCAGTTCTTC	CASSLGLSSYNEQFF
TRBV13	TRBJ1-1	-	-	TGTGCCAGCAGCTTGGGGGTGGACACTGAAGCTTTCTTT	CASSLGVDTEAFF
TRBV5-5	TRBJ2-2	-	-	TGTGCCAGCAGCAATAGCAGAACCGGGGAGCTGTTTTTT	CASSNSRTGELFF
TRBV25-1	TRBJ1-4	TRBD1	-	TGTGCCAGCAGTGGGGGACAGGGATATGAAAAACTGTTTTTT	CASSGGQGYEKLFF
TRBV10-3	TRBJ2-5	-	many	TGTGCCATCAGTGAGTCTGTAGGGCCAGAGACCCAGTACTTC	CAISESVGPETQYF